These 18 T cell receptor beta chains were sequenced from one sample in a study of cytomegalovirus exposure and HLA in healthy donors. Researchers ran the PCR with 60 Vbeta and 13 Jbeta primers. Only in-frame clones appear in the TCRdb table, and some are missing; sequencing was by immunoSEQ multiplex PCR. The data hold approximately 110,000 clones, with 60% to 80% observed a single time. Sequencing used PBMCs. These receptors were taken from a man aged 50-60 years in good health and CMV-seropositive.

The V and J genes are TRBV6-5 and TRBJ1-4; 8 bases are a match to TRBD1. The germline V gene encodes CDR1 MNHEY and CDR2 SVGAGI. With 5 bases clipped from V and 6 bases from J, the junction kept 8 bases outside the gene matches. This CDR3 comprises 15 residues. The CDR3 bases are TGTGCCAGCAGTACGTCAAGGACAGGGTATGAAAAACTGTTTTTT. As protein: CASSTSRTGYEKLFF.

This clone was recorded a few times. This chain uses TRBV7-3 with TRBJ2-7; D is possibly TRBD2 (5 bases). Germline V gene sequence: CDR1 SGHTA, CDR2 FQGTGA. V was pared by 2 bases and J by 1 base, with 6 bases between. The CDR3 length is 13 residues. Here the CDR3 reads CASSLPGSYEQYF. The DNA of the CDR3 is TGTGCCAGCAGCTTACCGGGGTCCTACGAGCAGTACTTC.

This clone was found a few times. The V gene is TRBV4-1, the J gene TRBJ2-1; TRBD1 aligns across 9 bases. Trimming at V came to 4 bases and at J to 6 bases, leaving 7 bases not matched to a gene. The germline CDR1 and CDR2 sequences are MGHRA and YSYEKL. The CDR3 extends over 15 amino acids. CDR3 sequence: CASSPRDRESNEQFF. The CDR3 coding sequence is TGCGCCAGCAGCCCCCGGGACAGGGAGTCCAATGAGCAGTTCTTC.

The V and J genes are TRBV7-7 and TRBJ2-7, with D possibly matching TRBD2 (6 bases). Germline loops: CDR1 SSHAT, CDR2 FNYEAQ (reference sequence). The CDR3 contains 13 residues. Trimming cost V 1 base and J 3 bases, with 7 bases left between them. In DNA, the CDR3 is TGTGCCAGCAGCTTAGGGGGAGGCTACGAGCAGTACTTC. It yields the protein CASSLGGGYEQYF.

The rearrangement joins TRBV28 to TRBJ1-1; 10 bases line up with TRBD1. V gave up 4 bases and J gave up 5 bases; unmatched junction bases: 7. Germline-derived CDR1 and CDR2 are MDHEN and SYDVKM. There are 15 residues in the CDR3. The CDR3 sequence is CASSSPGQGWTEAFF. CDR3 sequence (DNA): TGTGCCAGCAGTTCGCCGGGACAGGGGTGGACTGAAGCTTTCTTT.

The CDR3 nucleotides read TGTGCCAGCTCAGCGACTAGGGACGAGCAGTACTTC. It is translated as CASSATRDEQYF. The chain is built from TRBV18 and TRBJ2-7; perhaps TRBD2 as D (6 bases). V lost 5 bases to trimming and J lost 5 bases, with 10 bases between them. The CDR3 length is 12 residues. Germline V lookup: CDR1 KGHSH, CDR2 LQKENI.

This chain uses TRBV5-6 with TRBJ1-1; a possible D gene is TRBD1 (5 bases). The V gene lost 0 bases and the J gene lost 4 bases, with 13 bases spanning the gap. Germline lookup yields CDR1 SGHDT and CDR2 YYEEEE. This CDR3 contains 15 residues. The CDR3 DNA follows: TGTGCCAGCAGCTTGGTGATGGGGGGGGGCACTGAAGCTTTCTTT. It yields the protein CASSLVMGGGTEAFF.

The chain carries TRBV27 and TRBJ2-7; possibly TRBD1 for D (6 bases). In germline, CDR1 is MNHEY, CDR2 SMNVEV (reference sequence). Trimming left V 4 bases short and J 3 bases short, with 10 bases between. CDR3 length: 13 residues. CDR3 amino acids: CASSWQGSYEQYF. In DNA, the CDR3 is TGTGCCAGCAGTTGGCAGGGGAGCTACGAGCAGTACTTC.

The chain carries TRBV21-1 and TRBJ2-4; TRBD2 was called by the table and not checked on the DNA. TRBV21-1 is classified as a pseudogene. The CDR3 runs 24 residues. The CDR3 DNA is TGTGCCAGCAGCAAAGAGGGATGTTGGGGACTAGCGGGTCCTCAAGCCGGAGCCAAAAACATTCAGTACTTC. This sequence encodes CASSKEGCWGLAGPQAGAKNIQYF.

CDR3 coding DNA: TGTGCCAGCAGGACAATGGGGGCAGGGAGTGATTCACCCCTCCACTTT. It translates to CASRTMGAGSDSPLHF. This chain links TRBV28 with TRBJ1-6; D is perhaps TRBD1 (6 bases). The germline V gene has CDR1 MDHEN and CDR2 SYDVKM. The CDR3 length is 16 residues. Between the trimmed V and J ends, which lost 6 bases and 8 bases, there was a span of 20 bases.

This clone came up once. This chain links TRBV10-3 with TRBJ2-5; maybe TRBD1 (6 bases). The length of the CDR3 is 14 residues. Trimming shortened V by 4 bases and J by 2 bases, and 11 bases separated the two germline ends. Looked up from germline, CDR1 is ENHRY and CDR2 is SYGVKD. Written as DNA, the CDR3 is TGTGCCATCAGTGCCGACAGGTCGCAAGAGACCCAGTACTTC. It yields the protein CAISADRSQETQYF.

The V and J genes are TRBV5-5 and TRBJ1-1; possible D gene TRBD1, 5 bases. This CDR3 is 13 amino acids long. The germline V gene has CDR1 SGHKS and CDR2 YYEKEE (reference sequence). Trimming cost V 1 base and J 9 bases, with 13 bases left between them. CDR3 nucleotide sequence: TGTGCCAGCAGCTTGCGGGGGGTCAGGCAAGCTTTCTTT. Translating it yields CASSLRGVRQAFF.

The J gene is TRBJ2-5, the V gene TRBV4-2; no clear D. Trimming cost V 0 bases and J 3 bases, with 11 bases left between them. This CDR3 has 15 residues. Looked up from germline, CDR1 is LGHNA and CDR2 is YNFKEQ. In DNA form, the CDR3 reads TGTGCCAGCAGCCAAGATGAGGCTAGGAAAGAGACCCAGTACTTC. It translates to CASSQDEARKETQYF.

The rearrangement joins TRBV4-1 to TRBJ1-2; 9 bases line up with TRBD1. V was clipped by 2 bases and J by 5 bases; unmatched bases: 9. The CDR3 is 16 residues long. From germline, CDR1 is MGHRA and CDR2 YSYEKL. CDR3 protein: CASSQPDRGGLYGYTF. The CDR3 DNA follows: TGCGCCAGCAGCCAACCGGACAGGGGAGGACTTTATGGCTACACCTTC.

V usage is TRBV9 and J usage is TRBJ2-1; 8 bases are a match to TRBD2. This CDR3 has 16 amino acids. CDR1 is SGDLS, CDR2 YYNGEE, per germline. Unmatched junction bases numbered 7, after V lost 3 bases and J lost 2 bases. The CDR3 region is CASSARTSRTYNEQFF. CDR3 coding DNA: TGTGCCAGCAGCGCAAGGACTAGCCGAACCTACAATGAGCAGTTCTTC. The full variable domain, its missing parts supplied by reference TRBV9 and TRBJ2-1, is DSGVTQTPKHLITATGQRVTLRCSPRSGDLSVYWYQQSLDQGLQFLIQYYNGEERAKGNILERFSAQQFPDLHSELNLSSLELGDSALYFCASSARTSRTYNEQFFGPGTRLTVL.

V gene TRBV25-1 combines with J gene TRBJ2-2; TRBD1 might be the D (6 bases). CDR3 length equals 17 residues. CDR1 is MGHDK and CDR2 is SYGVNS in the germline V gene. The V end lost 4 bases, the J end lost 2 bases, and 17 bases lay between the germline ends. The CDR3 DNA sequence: TGTGCCAGCAGTGCCAGCTTCGGGACACTAAACACCGGGGAGCTGTTTTTT. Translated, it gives CASSASFGTLNTGELFF.

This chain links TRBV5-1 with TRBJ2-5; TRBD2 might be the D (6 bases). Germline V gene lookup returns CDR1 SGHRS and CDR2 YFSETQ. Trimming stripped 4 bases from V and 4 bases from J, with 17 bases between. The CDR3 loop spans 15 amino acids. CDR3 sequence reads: CASSRDSGVGETQYF. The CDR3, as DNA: TGCGCCAGCAGCCGAGACTCGGGGGTCGGAGAGACCCAGTACTTC.

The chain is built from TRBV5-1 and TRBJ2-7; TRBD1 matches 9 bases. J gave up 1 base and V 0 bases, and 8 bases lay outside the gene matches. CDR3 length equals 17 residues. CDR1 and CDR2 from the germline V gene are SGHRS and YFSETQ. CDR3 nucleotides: TGCGCCAGCAGCTTGGTTGGGACAGGGAGTGGGTCCTACGAGCAGTACTTC. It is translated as CASSLVGTGSGSYEQYF.